What follows is one TCR beta chain and its context. This sample is drawn from a study of shared clonotypes between healthy human individuals. It was across several immunoSEQ plates that each subset's genomic DNA was evenly split. Here immunoSEQ multiplex PCR was the method, and the copy in TCRdb shows in-frame clones only, minus some. The sample carries some 2.4 million clones, 93% recorded once. The CDR3 contains 13 residues. Germline lookup yields CDR1 SQVTM and CDR2 ANQGSEA. Trimming removed 4 bases from V and 6 bases from J; junction bases left unmatched: 8. V and J are TRBV29-1 and TRBJ2-5, with 7 positions matching TRBD1. This clonotype was obtained from a man younger than 35 in good health. Some clones in this sample may be carry-over from other donors' samples. Sample: naive CD4+ T cells from PBMCs. Subset here: CD45RA+ positively selected. The chain's CDR3 is CSVGTGARKTQYF. The CDR3 DNA is TGCAGCGTTGGCACAGGGGCGAGGAAGACCCAGTACTTC.